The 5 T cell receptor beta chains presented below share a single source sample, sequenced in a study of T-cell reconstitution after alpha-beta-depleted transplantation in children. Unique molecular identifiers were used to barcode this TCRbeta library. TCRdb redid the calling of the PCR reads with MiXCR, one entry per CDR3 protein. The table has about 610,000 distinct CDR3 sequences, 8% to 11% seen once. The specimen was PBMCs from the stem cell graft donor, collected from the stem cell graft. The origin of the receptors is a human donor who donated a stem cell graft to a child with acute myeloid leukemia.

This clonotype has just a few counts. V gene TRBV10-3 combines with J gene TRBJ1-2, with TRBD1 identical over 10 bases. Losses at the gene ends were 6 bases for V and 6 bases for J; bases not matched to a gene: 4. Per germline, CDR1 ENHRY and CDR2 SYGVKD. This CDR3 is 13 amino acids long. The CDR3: CAISTGTGDGYTF. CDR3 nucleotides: TGTGCCATCAGCACCGGGACAGGGGATGGCTACACCTTC.

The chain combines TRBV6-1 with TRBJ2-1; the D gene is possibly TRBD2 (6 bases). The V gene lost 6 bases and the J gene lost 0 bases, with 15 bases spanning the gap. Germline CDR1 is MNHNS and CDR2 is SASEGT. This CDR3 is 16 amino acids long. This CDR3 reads CASSLEAGSSYNEQFF. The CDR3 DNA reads TGTGCCAGCAGCCTCGAAGCGGGCAGCTCCTACAATGAGCAGTTCTTC.

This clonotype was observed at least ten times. CDR3 bases: TGTGCCAGCAGCATCTGGGGGACTCCCGTCTCCTATAATTCACCCCTCCACTTT. This encodes CASSIWGTPVSYNSPLHF. J is TRBJ1-6 and V is TRBV27, with D possibly matching TRBD1 (5 bases). This CDR3 comprises 18 residues. V lost 6 bases and J 0 bases, leaving 18 bases between the germline ends. Germline assignment: CDR1 MNHEY and CDR2 SMNVEV (reference sequence).

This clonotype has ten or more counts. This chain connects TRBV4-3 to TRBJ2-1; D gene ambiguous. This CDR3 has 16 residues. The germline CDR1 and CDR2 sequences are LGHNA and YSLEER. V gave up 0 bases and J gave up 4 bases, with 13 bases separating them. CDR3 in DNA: TGCGCCAGCAGCCAAGAGGTGGAGACTCTTTACAATGAGCAGTTCTTC. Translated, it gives CASSQEVETLYNEQFF.

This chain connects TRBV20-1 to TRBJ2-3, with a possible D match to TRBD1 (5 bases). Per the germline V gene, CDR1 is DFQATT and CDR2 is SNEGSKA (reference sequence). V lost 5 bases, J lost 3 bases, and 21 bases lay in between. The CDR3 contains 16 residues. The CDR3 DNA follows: TGCAGTGCTTCAGCCGTTGGGGCCGTAAGGACAGATACGCAGTATTTT. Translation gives CSASAVGAVRTDTQYF.